This TCR beta chain is drawn from a study of T cell responses to AZD1222 COVID-19 vaccine. The CDR3 contains 16 residues. Trimming at V came to 1 base and at J to 9 bases, leaving 14 bases not matched to a gene. Germline-derived CDR1 and CDR2 are MNHNS and SASEGT. As concerns this clone: Antigen: not known.

Notes on the study in general: The donor cohort was predominantly white British with a female majority, and clonal diversity may have been underestimated. Distributed over spike, vaccine-associated CD4 TCRs predominated at 160-218 and 743-854. Nearly half of spike-specific TCRs reportedly target variant regions that are unmutated in the B.1.351 and B.1.1.7 variants. Seropositivity was recorded at baseline in only a handful of AZD1222 recipients.

Method: immunoSEQ multiplex PCR; TCRdb's copy keeps in-frame clones and lacks some. Here the sample spans roughly 190,000 clones, more than 85% being singletons. This sequence was found in an adult who received the AZD1222 COVID-19 vaccine. The chain has TRBV6-1 and TRBJ2-5; TRBD1 aligns across 7 bases. Material: peripheral blood, obtained 28 days after the second AZD1222 dose. CDR3 sequence reads: CASSEGRDRLSWAQYF. The CDR3 coding sequence is TGTGCCAGCAGTGAAGGAAGGGACAGACTCAGTTGGGCCCAGTACTTC.